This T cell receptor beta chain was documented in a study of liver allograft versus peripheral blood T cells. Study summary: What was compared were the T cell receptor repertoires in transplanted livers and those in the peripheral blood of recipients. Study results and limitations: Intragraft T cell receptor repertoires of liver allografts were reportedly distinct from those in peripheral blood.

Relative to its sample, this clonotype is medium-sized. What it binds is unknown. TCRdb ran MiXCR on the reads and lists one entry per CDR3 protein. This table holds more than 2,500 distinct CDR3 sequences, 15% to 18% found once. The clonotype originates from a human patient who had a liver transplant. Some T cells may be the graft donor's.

CDR3 in DNA: TGTGCCAGCAGCTTAGGTAGCAGTGAGCAGTTCTTC. Translating it yields CASSLGSSEQFF. V gene TRBV7-2 combines with J gene TRBJ2-1, with D unresolved. V lost 1 base to trimming and J lost 9 bases, with 7 bases between them. The CDR3 contains 12 residues. CDR1 SGHTA and CDR2 FQGNSA come from the germline V gene.